Presented here are 21 T cell receptor beta chains from one specimen sequenced in a study of shared clonotypes between healthy human individuals. Only in-frame clones appear in the TCRdb table, and some are missing; sequencing was by immunoSEQ multiplex PCR. The data show a few million clones, around 92% seen once. The specimen was naive CD4+ T cells from PBMCs. Subset described: CD45RA+ positively selected. Source of these receptors: a man younger than 35 in good health. Some clones in this sample may be carry-over from other donors' samples.

The chain links TRBV5-8 to TRBJ1-2; 7 nucleotides align to TRBD1. The CDR3 contains 16 residues. Germline V gene lookup returns CDR1 SGHTS and CDR2 YDEGEE. J lost 0 bases, V lost 4 bases, and 9 bases had no gene match. CDR3 sequence (DNA): TGTGCCAGCAGCAAAAACCGGGACAGAGCTAACTATGGCTACACCTTC. Residues: CASSKNRDRANYGYTF.

The chain carries TRBV28 and TRBJ2-1, with TRBD1 matching 7 bases. The CDR3 totals 15 residues. The germline CDR1 and CDR2 sequences are MDHEN and SYDVKM. Germline trimming cut 6 bases from V and 4 bases from J; bases unmatched to any gene: 9. The CDR3 is CASRERGRGYNEQFF. The CDR3 nucleotides are TGTGCCAGCAGAGAGAGGGGGCGCGGTTACAATGAGCAGTTCTTC.

The chain has TRBV18 and TRBJ1-1; 7 bases map to TRBD1. The CDR3 is 13 residues long. Germline CDR1 KGHSH, CDR2 LQKENI. V lost 6 bases to trimming and J lost 7 bases; unmatched junction nucleotides: 8. This chain's CDR3 is CASSPSRDSEAFF. In DNA form, the CDR3 reads TGTGCCAGCTCGCCCAGCCGGGACAGTGAAGCTTTCTTT.

The V call is TRBV2, the J call TRBJ1-5, with D perhaps TRBD1 (5 bases). V shed 6 bases and J shed 0 bases, with 12 bases lying between them. CDR3 size: 15 residues. Germline CDR1 is SNHLY and CDR2 is FYNNEI. The CDR3 protein is CASRDDRYSNQPQHF. The CDR3 DNA sequence: TGTGCCAGCAGGGATGACAGATATAGCAATCAGCCCCAGCATTTT.

With respect to this clone: Other DNA sequences in the same sample also yield this CDR3. The CDR3 region is CASSRDRGDEQYF. The CDR3 region has the DNA TGCGCCAGCAGCCGGGACAGGGGCGACGAGCAGTACTTC. The V call is TRBV5-1, the J call TRBJ2-7, with 10 bases fitting TRBD1. Germline values: CDR1 SGHRS, CDR2 YFSETQ. The junction had 3 bases not matched to a gene; V was cut back by 4 bases and J by 5 bases. The CDR3 is 13 residues long.

This chain connects TRBV19 to TRBJ1-4, with D perhaps matching TRBD1 (6 bases). V lost 10 bases and J 7 bases, leaving 22 bases between the germline ends. The CDR3 contains 15 residues. Germline V lookup: CDR1 LNHDA, CDR2 SQIVND (reference sequence). The CDR3 region has the DNA TGTGCCACCAAACGCCGGGACAACGAATCTGAAAAACTGTTTTTT. The encoded protein is CATKRRDNESEKLFF.

This chain joins TRBV25-1 and TRBJ1-1; no clear D gene. Per the germline V gene, CDR1 is MGHDK and CDR2 is SYGVNS. This CDR3 spans 12 amino acids. Trimming took 3 bases from V and 11 from J, leaving 13 bases between them. The CDR3 sequence is CASSDWGSRAFF. DNA for the CDR3: TGTGCCAGCAGTGACTGGGGTTCTCGGGCTTTCTTT.

The genes are TRBV2 and TRBJ2-1, with D maybe TRBD1 (6 bases). Germline values: CDR1 SNHLY, CDR2 FYNNEI. Trimming took 8 bases from V and 2 from J, leaving 16 bases between them. The CDR3 has 15 amino acids. This CDR3 reads CASLWGTPPYNEQFF. Written as DNA, the CDR3 is TGTGCCAGCCTCTGGGGGACACCTCCCTACAATGAGCAGTTCTTC.

Regarding this clone: In the same sample, other DNA sequences code for this CDR3. V and J are TRBV9 and TRBJ2-1; D not certain. The CDR3 has 13 residues. Germline CDR1 and CDR2: SGDLS and YYNGEE. Trimming stripped 1 base from V and 2 bases from J, with 4 bases between. The CDR3 DNA reads as TGTGCCAGCAGCGTAAGGCCCTACAATGAGCAGTTCTTC. Its protein is CASSVRPYNEQFF.

The chain joins TRBV4-2 to TRBJ2-2; no firm D call. V lost 3 bases, J lost 0 bases, and 8 bases lay in between. From germline, CDR1 is LGHNA and CDR2 YNFKEQ. This CDR3 is built from 15 residues. The CDR3 region is CASSHPWTNTGELFF. CDR3 nucleotides: TGTGCCAGCAGCCACCCCTGGACGAACACCGGGGAGCTGTTTTTT.

The chain combines TRBV6-5 with TRBJ2-1, with no clear D. The V gene lost 7 bases and the J gene lost 6 bases, with 10 bases spanning the gap. This CDR3 spans 12 amino acids. Germline V CDR1 and CDR2: MNHEY, SVGAGI. CDR3 sequence (DNA): TGTGCCAGCATGGGTTCAGCCAATGAGCAGTTCTTC. It specifies CASMGSANEQFF.

The chain is built from TRBV11-3 and TRBJ2-3; 9 bases agree with TRBD1. The CDR3 is made up of 15 amino acids. Germline CDR1 SGHNT, CDR2 YENEEA. Unmatched junction bases numbered 11, after V lost 5 bases and J lost 8 bases. The CDR3 loop reads CASSRRDRERATQYF. DNA of the CDR3: TGTGCCAGCAGCCGCCGGGACAGGGAAAGAGCTACGCAGTATTTT.

The chain uses TRBV15 and TRBJ1-4; D ambiguous. Per the germline V gene, CDR1 is LNHNV and CDR2 is YYDKDF (reference sequence). The CDR3 sequence is 14 residues long. The V end was cut by 0 bases, the J end by 7 bases, with 9 bases between. CDR3 DNA sequence: TGTGCCACCAGCAGAGATAGCGTCGGTGAAAAACTGTTTTTT. Protein sequence: CATSRDSVGEKLFF.

The chain recombines TRBV7-7 with TRBJ2-1; tentative D call: TRBD2 (6 bases). CDR3 length: 14 amino acids. Trimming pared 4 bases from V and 9 bases from J, leaving 16 bases between. Germline CDR1 SSHAT, CDR2 FNYEAQ (reference sequence). CDR3: CASSSTAGLGEQFF. CDR3 bases: TGTGCCAGCAGCTCAACGGCGGGACTTGGTGAGCAGTTCTTC. The variable domain in full, with the rest retrieved from reference TRBV7-7 and TRBJ2-1, is GAGVSQSPRYKVTKRGQDVTLRCDPISSHATLYWYQQALGQGPEFLTYFNYEAQPDKSGLPSDRFSAERPEGSISTLTIQRTEQRDSAMYRCASSSTAGLGEQFFGPGTRLTVL.

The J gene is TRBJ2-7, the V gene TRBV6-1; 8 positions match TRBD2. This CDR3 has 16 amino acids. The J segment lost 3 bases and the V segment lost 3 bases, leaving 10 bases of the junction unmatched. The germline V gene encodes CDR1 MNHNS and CDR2 SASEGT. CDR3 bases: TGTGCCAGCAGTGAGGGGCGGGAGGCCGCCTTCTACGAGCAGTACTTC. Its translation: CASSEGREAAFYEQYF.

V gene TRBV29-1 combines with J gene TRBJ1-2; no clear D gene. Trimming pared 6 bases from V and 4 bases from J, leaving 6 bases between. Germline CDR1 is SQVTM and CDR2 is ANQGSEA. The CDR3 contains 10 residues. CDR3: CSVGIYGYTF. The CDR3 DNA follows: TGCAGCGTCGGGATCTATGGCTACACCTTC. Using reference TRBV29-1 and TRBJ1-2 for the parts outside the CDR3, the full variable domain is SAVISQKPSRDICQRGTSLTIQCQVDSQVTMMFWYRQQPGQSLTLIATANQGSEATYESGFVIDKFPISRPNLTFSTLTVSNMSPEDSSIYLCSVGIYGYTFGSGTRLTVV.

The chain is built from TRBV19 and TRBJ2-7; TRBD1 agrees at 10 bases. The germline CDR1 and CDR2 sequences are LNHDA and SQIVND (reference sequence). This CDR3 is 15 amino acids long. After removal of 5 bases from V and 2 bases from J, the junction contained 6 bases not matched to a gene. The CDR3 DNA reads as TGTGCCAGTAGTGCCCACGGACAGGGGGCCTACGAGCAGTACTTC. This encodes CASSAHGQGAYEQYF.

This chain joins TRBV7-9 and TRBJ1-4, with 7 positions matching TRBD1. V trimming: 5 bases; J trimming: 8 bases; junction bases outside the gene matches: 8. The CDR3 has 14 amino acids. Germline V gene lookup returns CDR1 SEHNR and CDR2 FQNEAQ (reference sequence). The CDR3, as DNA: TGTGCCAGCAGCCCGAACAGGGGAGGGGAAAAACTGTTTTTT. Amino acid sequence: CASSPNRGGEKLFF.

V and J are TRBV7-3 and TRBJ2-3; 9 bases align to TRBD2. The ends lost 5 bases at V and 6 bases at J; junction bases unmatched: 9. Per the germline V gene, CDR1 is SGHTA and CDR2 is FQGTGA. This CDR3 spans 15 amino acids. For the CDR3, the DNA is TGTGCCAGCAGCCTTAGCGGGAGCGGGGTCGATACGCAGTATTTT. Encoded protein: CASSLSGSGVDTQYF.

Turning to this clone: The sample holds other DNA sequences that translate to the same CDR3. In nucleotides, the CDR3 is TGCGCCAGCAGCTTGGAGCAGGGGAACACCGGGGAGCTGTTTTTT. Protein sequence: CASSLEQGNTGELFF. This rearrangement joins TRBV5-1 to TRBJ2-2; TRBD1 might be the D (5 bases). The length of the CDR3 is 15 residues. V was trimmed by 0 bases and J by 1 base, leaving 7 bases between them. Germline CDR1 is SGHRS and CDR2 is YFSETQ.

CDR3 protein: CASSTSKKGAGELFF. The CDR3 DNA sequence: TGTGCCAGCAGTACTAGCAAAAAGGGGGCCGGGGAGCTGTTTTTT. The V call is TRBV2, the J call TRBJ2-2, with D perhaps matching TRBD1 or TRBD2 (6 bases each). There are 15 residues in the CDR3. Looked up from germline, CDR1 is SNHLY and CDR2 is FYNNEI. Trimming removed 5 bases at V and 6 bases at J, with 16 bases between.